Presented here are 8 T cell receptor beta chains from one specimen sequenced in a study of molecular identifiers for immune sequencing clone quantification. TCRdb processed the PCR reads anew with MiXCR; each CDR3 protein has one entry. Among 70,000 to 90,000 distinct CDR3 sequences listed, about 21% were seen once. Sequences were obtained from naive CD8+ T cells from blood, with Jurkat cell RNA spiked in. Documented subset: FACS-sorted CD8+CD4-CCR7+CD45RA+ naive T cells. Every receptor here comes from a human donor in good health. Some libraries in this study had Jurkat cell RNA spiked in.

This clonotype came up many times. The V gene is TRBV7-9, the J gene TRBJ2-2; TRBD2 is a possible D gene (5 bases). Germline CDR1 is SEHNR and CDR2 is FQNEAQ (reference sequence). The CDR3 is 14 residues long. Trimming took 3 bases from V and 2 from J, leaving 7 bases between them. The CDR3 region is CASSFSGNTGELFF. Written as DNA, the CDR3 is TGTGCCAGCAGCTTTTCGGGAAACACCGGGGAGCTGTTTTTT.

In its sample, this clonotype was seen a few times. The chain employs TRBV9 and TRBJ2-3; D is unclear. This CDR3 is built from 13 residues. Germline assignment: CDR1 SGDLS and CDR2 YYNGEE. The germline V and J ends were trimmed by 0 bases and 6 bases, with 8 bases remaining between them. DNA of the CDR3: TGTGCCAGCAGCGTAGATAGTTATGATACGCAGTATTTT. Translating gives CASSVDSYDTQYF.

This clonotype occurred many times. The rearrangement uses TRBV7-9 and TRBJ2-5, with 12 bases that match TRBD2. The CDR3 contains 15 residues. The germline V gene has CDR1 SEHNR and CDR2 FQNEAQ (reference sequence). V gave up 4 bases and J gave up 4 bases; unmatched junction bases: 4. The CDR3 region is CASSSGLAGLETQYF. The CDR3 nucleotides read TGTGCCAGCAGCTCCGGACTAGCGGGGTTAGAGACCCAGTACTTC.

Turning to this clonotype: A much larger clone differs from this one at a single base, so this may be a read error. This sequence joins TRBV7-9 and TRBJ2-7; no clear D. The CDR3 covers 11 residues. CDR1 and CDR2 from the germline V gene are SEHNR and FQNEAQ (reference sequence). The CDR3 DNA reads as TGTGCCAGCAGCGCATCCCGCGAGCAGTGCTTC. Translating gives CASSASREQCF. Together with reference TRBV7-9 and TRBJ2-7, the CDR3 gives the full variable domain: DTGVSQNPRHKITKRGQNVTFRCDPISEHNRLYWYRQTLGQGPEFLTYFQNEAQLEKSRLLSDRFSAERPKGSFSTLEIQRTEQGDSAMYLCASSASREQCFGPGTRLTVT.

This clonotype was seen many times. The rearrangement uses TRBV9 and TRBJ2-7; 7 bases map to TRBD2. The CDR3 sequence is 14 residues long. The ends lost 4 bases at V and 2 bases at J; junction bases unmatched: 6. The germline CDR1 and CDR2 sequences are SGDLS and YYNGEE. CDR3 sequence: CASSLSGAPYEQYF. Here the CDR3 DNA reads TGTGCCAGCAGCTTGAGCGGGGCCCCCTACGAGCAGTACTTC.

This clonotype was seen repeatedly, ten times or more. The chain carries TRBV7-9 and TRBJ2-1; D not resolved. V lost 6 bases and J lost 0, with 6 bases in between. The CDR3 has 13 residues. The V gene's germline CDR1 is SEHNR and CDR2 FQNEAQ (reference sequence). The CDR3 spells CASSQSSYNEQFF. CDR3 DNA: TGTGCCAGCAGTCAAAGCTCCTACAATGAGCAGTTCTTC.

Many counts were recorded for this clonotype. The V call is TRBV7-8, the J call TRBJ2-4; TRBD1 matches 8 bases. CDR3 length: 20 residues. Germline assignment: CDR1 SGHVS and CDR2 FQNEAQ. Trimming cost V 1 base and J 0 bases; bases outside gene matches: 14. This chain's CDR3 is CASSLEVGQGLRIAKNIQYF. As DNA, the CDR3 is TGTGCCAGCAGCTTAGAGGTTGGACAGGGACTTAGAATAGCCAAAAACATTCAGTACTTC.

This clonotype was picked up many times. V gene TRBV7-2 combines with J gene TRBJ2-6; D not resolved. Per germline, CDR1 SGHTA and CDR2 FQGNSA. The V gene lost 5 bases and the J gene lost 0 bases, with 8 bases spanning the gap. The CDR3 has 15 amino acids. CDR3: CASSQAVSGANVLTF. CDR3 nucleotides: TGTGCCAGCAGCCAAGCAGTCTCTGGGGCCAACGTCCTGACTTTC.